This T cell receptor beta chain was recovered during a study of technical replicates of blood from a few donors. This clone occurred once. Clones were read by immunoSEQ multiplex PCR, and TCRdb kept only the in-frame ones, dropping some. The sample lists 50,000 to 80,000 clones, over 75% occurring once. The CDR3 totals 17 residues. Germline assignment: CDR1 SNHLY and CDR2 FYNNEI. The V and J ends lost 3 bases and 5 bases, in that order; junction bases with no gene match: 11. The specimen was PBMCs. The chain carries TRBV2 and TRBJ2-2, with 8 bases fitting TRBD2. The clonotype was recovered from a human donor in good health. Some clones in this sample may be carry-over from other donors' samples. CDR3 coding DNA: TGTGCCAGCAGTGATGCAGGGACTAGATCGGGTACCGGGGAGCTGTTTTTT. Translating gives CASSDAGTRSGTGELFF.